Shown below are 3 T cell receptor beta chains from a single sample sequenced in a study of blood T cells in healthy people across ages. The authors ran a second PCR of roughly 6 to 12 cycles using a sample-barcoded 5' primer and a J-beta primer mix. TCRdb recomputed calls from the 5' RACE reads with MiXCR, one row per CDR3 protein. The sample shows 780,000 or so distinct CDR3 sequences, approximately 60% of them seen only once. Material: blood. These receptors were obtained from a man aged 35-49 years in good health.

V gene TRBV6-7 combines with J gene TRBJ1-5; TRBD1 might be the D (5 bases). TRBV6-7 is marked as an open reading frame, function uncertain. The V and J ends lost 8 bases and 4 bases respectively, with 15 bases between them. This CDR3 contains 14 residues. Written as DNA, the CDR3 is TGTGCCAGCTTCGACCCAGGGATAAATCAGCCCCAGCATTTT. Translation: CASFDPGINQPQHF.

The V gene is TRBV11-1, the J gene TRBJ2-1, with TRBD1 matching over 9 bases. The CDR3 runs to 17 residues. Germline V gene lookup returns CDR1 SGHAT and CDR2 FQDESV (reference sequence). With V trimmed by 2 bases and J by 5 bases, 10 bases remained unmatched. The CDR3 reads CASSLHRDRVSHNEQFF. Written as DNA, the CDR3 is TGTGCCAGCAGCTTACACCGGGACAGGGTATCCCACAATGAGCAGTTCTTC.

The chain uses TRBV4-3 and TRBJ2-6; the match to TRBD1 covers 10 bases. V was pared by 3 bases and J by 1 base, with 3 bases of the junction left unmatched. CDR1 LGHNA and CDR2 YSLEER come from the germline V gene. The CDR3 is made up of 17 amino acids. The CDR3 DNA reads TGCGCCAGCAGCCAGACAGGGGGCTATTCTGGGGCCAACGTCCTGACTTTC. It codes for CASSQTGGYSGANVLTF.